This is a list of T cell receptor beta chains from one sample in a study of T cell repertoires in cytomegalovirus infection. MiXCR, run by TCRdb on the reads, gives a single entry per CDR3 protein. The data show some 350,000 distinct CDR3 sequences, approximately 30% seen once. Their recognized antigens are unknown. The sequences come from cultured PBMCs, collected from culture after CMV antigen stimulation. The receptors derive from a human donor in good health (CMV status not recorded). Some clones in this sample may be carry-over from other donors' samples. CDR3s include the opening cysteine and the closing phenylalanine or tryptophan. Fields, in order: V gene, J gene, D gene, clone size, CDR3 length, CDR3 DNA, CDR3 protein. A D gene is named only where the DNA matches it firmly. Size tells how often a clone was seen (once, few, many) or the class of an expanded clone, and some rows leave it out.

TRBV7-2	TRBJ2-7	-	-	13	TGTGCCAGCAGCTTAGGAGTGAATTACGAGCAGTACTTC	CASSLGVNYEQYF
TRBV18	TRBJ1-1	-	-	14	TGTGCCAGCTCACCAAGCACCATGAACACTGAAGCTTTCTTT	CASSPSTMNTEAFF
TRBV7-2	TRBJ1-1	TRBD1	few	13	TGTGCCAGCAGCTTCATCAGGGGGCAGGAAGCTTTCTTT	CASSFIRGQEAFF
TRBV15	TRBJ2-5	TRBD2	-	14	TGTGCCACCAGGGTCGGCGGGAGTAGTGAGACCCAGTACTTC	CATRVGGSSETQYF
TRBV7-9	TRBJ1-4	-	few	16	TGTGCCAGCAGCCCGGTCTACCCCCCGGGAAATGAAAAACTGTTTTTT	CASSPVYPPGNEKLFF
TRBV3-1	TRBJ2-5	-	few	20	TGTGCCAGCAGCCAAGAGTCTAACGTGGGACTTCTTTCCGGGCAAGAGACCCAGTACTTC	CASSQESNVGLLSGQETQYF
TRBV6-1	TRBJ2-3	TRBD1	few	15	TGTGCCAACAGGGGGAGGTTAACTAGCACAGATACGCAGTATTTT	CANRGRLTSTDTQYF
TRBV6-5	TRBJ2-5	-	few	15	TGTGCCAGCAGTTACTCGGGAAGGGCTTGGGAGACCCAGTACTTC	CASSYSGRAWETQYF
TRBV5-1	TRBJ1-5	-	few	14	TGCGCCAGCAGCTTGGGTGCAGGGCTTCAGCCCCAGCATTTT	CASSLGAGLQPQHF
TRBV29-1	TRBJ2-3	-	few	12	TGCAGCGTTGATATAAGCACAGATACGCAGTATTTT	CSVDISTDTQYF
TRBV10-3	TRBJ2-5	TRBD1	-	17	TGTGCCATCAGTGAGGCATCCGGGACAGGGGAAGGAGAGACCCAGTACTTC	CAISEASGTGEGETQYF
TRBV7-2	TRBJ2-2	-	few	13	TGTGCCAGCTCCAGGGGCAACACCGGGGAGCTGTTTTTT	CASSRGNTGELFF
TRBV30	TRBJ2-1	-	-	13	TGTGCCTGGAGTGTACACCTGAAGGATGAGCAGTTCTTC	CAWSVHLKDEQFF
TRBV7-2	TRBJ2-3	-	many	18	TGTGCCAGCAGCTTGCCGAGGGGAGGGACCCCAGGGGGAGATACGCAGTATTTT	CASSLPRGGTPGGDTQYF
TRBV3-1	TRBJ2-1	TRBD2	few	14	TGTGCCAGCAGCCAAACTAGCGGGAATAATGAGCAGTTCTTC	CASSQTSGNNEQFF
TRBV7-6	TRBJ2-7	-	-	13	TGTGCCAGCAGCACCACAGGGTCCTACGAGCAGTACTTC	CASSTTGSYEQYF
TRBV5-1	TRBJ2-5	-	-	14	TGCGCCAGCAGCTTGAACAGGCCCCAAGAGACCCAGTACTTC	CASSLNRPQETQYF
TRBV7-9	TRBJ2-7	TRBD2	few	16	TGTGCCAGCAGCCCCGGGGGGACTAGCGGGATAGGCGAGCAGTACTTC	CASSPGGTSGIGEQYF
TRBV18	TRBJ2-3	-	few	15	TGTGCCAGCTCACCACCCCAACTAGGGGCAGATACGCAGTATTTT	CASSPPQLGADTQYF
TRBV2	TRBJ1-1	-	-	10	TGTGCCGGATGGGACACTGAAGCTTTCTTT	CAGWDTEAFF
TRBV6-5	TRBJ2-7	TRBD1	-	14	TGTGCCAGCGGAAAGGACAGGAGAGCCTACGAGCAGTACTTC	CASGKDRRAYEQYF
TRBV29-1	TRBJ1-1	-	-	17	TGCAGCGCCCGACCGATTCGGGACCTCTTCATGAACACTGAAGCTTTCTTT	CSARPIRDLFMNTEAFF
TRBV19	TRBJ2-1	TRBD2	few	19	TGTGCCAGTAGTTTGAGACTAGCGGGAGGGCTGAGCTCCTACAATGAGCAGTTCTTC	CASSLRLAGGLSSYNEQFF
TRBV7-2	TRBJ2-3	-	-	15	TGTGCCAGCAGCTTATTCGGTGTGGCCACAGATACGCAGTATTTT	CASSLFGVATDTQYF
TRBV19	TRBJ1-5	-	-	16	TGTGCCAGTACCAACCGGGTGGGGGGGGTCAATCAGCCCCAGCATTTT	CASTNRVGGVNQPQHF
TRBV19	TRBJ1-4	-	few	14	TGTGCCAGTAGTATTGGACAGTATAATGAAAAACTGTTTTTT	CASSIGQYNEKLFF
TRBV7-2	TRBJ1-6	TRBD1	-	13	TGTGCCAGCAGCCGGACAGGGAATTCACCCCTCCACTTT	CASSRTGNSPLHF
TRBV19	TRBJ2-2	-	-	15	TGTGCCAGTAGTATCTTGGCGGGGAACACCGGGGAGCTGTTTTTT	CASSILAGNTGELFF
TRBV14	TRBJ2-5	TRBD1	-	16	TGTGCCAGCAGCCGAGGGACAGGGAGTTGGTCTGAGACCCAGTACTTC	CASSRGTGSWSETQYF
TRBV28	TRBJ2-4	TRBD1	-	16	TGTGCCAGCAGGGGGTCCGGGACAGCCGCCAAAAACATTCAGTACTTC	CASRGSGTAAKNIQYF
TRBV20-1	TRBJ2-1	-	-	11	TGCAGTGCTAGAGGTGATGCAGAGCAGTTCTTC	CSARGDAEQFF
TRBV4-1	TRBJ2-7	-	-	16	TGCGCCAGCAGCCAAGATGGAGCGGCTAGTTTCTACGAGCAGTACTTC	CASSQDGAASFYEQYF
TRBV6-5	TRBJ2-3	-	-	11	TGTGCCAGCCGTATAGTAGATACGCAGTATTTT	CASRIVDTQYF
TRBV7-2	TRBJ2-3	TRBD2	few	14	TGTGCCAGCAGCCCGGGACTAGTGACAGATACGCAGTATTTT	CASSPGLVTDTQYF
TRBV28	TRBJ1-6	TRBD1	few	18	TGTGCCAGCAGTTTATGGGGACAGGGAGGGACCTATAATTCACCCCTCCACTTT	CASSLWGQGGTYNSPLHF
TRBV6-1	TRBJ2-7	TRBD1	-	13	TGTGCCAGCTCGGGACAGGTCTTGAACGAGCAGTACTTC	CASSGQVLNEQYF
TRBV24-1	TRBJ2-3	TRBD2	-	16	TGTGCCACCAGTGATGGACTAGCGGGAGACGCAGATACGCAGTATTTT	CATSDGLAGDADTQYF
TRBV4-2	TRBJ2-7	-	-	14	TGTGCCAGCAGCCCAGCGGGTTACTCCTACGAGCAGTACTTC	CASSPAGYSYEQYF
TRBV28	TRBJ2-3	-	-	16	TGTGCCAGCAGTTTGGGGGCTAGCGGTGACACAGATACGCAGTATTTT	CASSLGASGDTDTQYF
TRBV29-1	TRBJ1-3	-	-	13	TGCAGCGTTGATTGGGGCTCTGGAAACACCATATATTTT	CSVDWGSGNTIYF
TRBV6-1	TRBJ2-1	-	-	18	TGTGCCAGCAGTTACCTACAAGGACAGTCCCGCTCCTACAATGAGCAGTTCTTC	CASSYLQGQSRSYNEQFF
TRBV28	TRBJ1-1	TRBD1	-	16	TGTGCCAGCAGTTTAGTCCCGACAGGGGGCTTCTTTGAAGCTTTCTTT	CASSLVPTGGFFEAFF